Included here is one T cell receptor beta chain sequence, with context. What it binds is not known. This sample was taken from a study of T-cell memory formation after mild COVID-19. General study findings and limits: Contracting clones from day 15 to 85 showed balanced CD4/CD8; later expanders favored CD4+.

TCRdb used MiXCR to reprocess the 5' RACE reads, holding one entry per CDR3 protein. The sample includes roughly 320,000 distinct CDR3 sequences, 25% to 30% of them seen just once. The specimen was PBMCs or a T cell subset sorted from them (not recorded which). The sequence derives from an adult woman who had mild COVID-19 (a few samples of this study predate the infection). Cell type and time point are not known.

The CDR3 is CASSEGNRAEAFF. CDR3 nucleotides: TGTGCCAGCAGCGAGGGAAACAGGGCTGAAGCTTTCTTT. V usage is TRBV9 and J usage is TRBJ1-1, with D possibly being TRBD1 (6 bases). Germline lookup yields CDR1 SGDLS and CDR2 YYNGEE. This CDR3 contains 13 residues. Trimming took off 3 bases at V and 6 bases at J, with 12 bases between the two ends.